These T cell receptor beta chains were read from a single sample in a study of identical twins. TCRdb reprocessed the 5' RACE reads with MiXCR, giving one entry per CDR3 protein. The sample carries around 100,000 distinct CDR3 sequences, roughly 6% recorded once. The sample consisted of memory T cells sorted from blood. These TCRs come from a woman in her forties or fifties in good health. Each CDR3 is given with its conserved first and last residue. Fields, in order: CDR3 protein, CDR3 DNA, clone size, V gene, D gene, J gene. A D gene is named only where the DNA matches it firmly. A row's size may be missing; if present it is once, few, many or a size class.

CDR3 protein: CAGQGETGELFF; CDR3 DNA: TGTGCCGGACAGGGGGAAACCGGGGAGCTGTTTTTT; clone size: many; V gene: TRBV12-3/TRBV12-4; D gene: TRBD1; J gene: TRBJ2-2
CDR3 protein: CASSEFPDTTGELFF; CDR3 DNA: TGTGCCAGCAGTGAATTCCCAGATACCACCGGGGAGCTGTTTTTT; clone size: medium-sized; V gene: TRBV6-1; D gene: -; J gene: TRBJ2-2
CDR3 protein: CASSLKRREGSYNEQFF; CDR3 DNA: TGTGCCAGCAGCTTAAAAAGGCGGGAGGGGTCCTACAATGAGCAGTTCTTC; clone size: many; V gene: TRBV7-2; D gene: TRBD2; J gene: TRBJ2-1
CDR3 protein: CAWRGSGAHYNEQFF; CDR3 DNA: TGTGCCTGGAGGGGTAGCGGGGCCCACTACAATGAGCAGTTCTTC; clone size: -; V gene: TRBV30; D gene: TRBD2; J gene: TRBJ2-1
CDR3 protein: CSARSFNSGSGYNEQFF; CDR3 DNA: TGCAGTGCTAGATCCTTTAATAGCGGGAGTGGGTACAATGAGCAGTTCTTC; clone size: many; V gene: TRBV20-1; D gene: TRBD2; J gene: TRBJ2-1
CDR3 protein: CASSLSTGYYQETQYF; CDR3 DNA: TGCGCCAGCAGCTTATCGACAGGATATTATCAAGAGACCCAGTACTTC; clone size: many; V gene: TRBV4-1; D gene: -; J gene: TRBJ2-5
CDR3 protein: CASSETGPNSPLHF; CDR3 DNA: TGTGCCAGCAGCGAGACAGGGCCTAATTCACCCCTCCACTTT; clone size: few; V gene: TRBV11-2; D gene: TRBD1; J gene: TRBJ1-6
CDR3 protein: CSASPLAGDYNEQFF; CDR3 DNA: TGCAGTGCTAGCCCCCTAGCGGGAGACTACAATGAGCAGTTCTTC; clone size: -; V gene: TRBV20-1; D gene: TRBD2; J gene: TRBJ2-1
CDR3 protein: CASSFRGLGQPQHF; CDR3 DNA: TGTGCCAGCAGTTTTCGGGGGTTAGGGCAGCCCCAGCATTTT; clone size: many; V gene: TRBV27; D gene: -; J gene: TRBJ1-5
CDR3 protein: CASSLAPGETQYF; CDR3 DNA: TGCGCCAGCAGCTTGGCGCCGGGGGAGACCCAGTACTTC; clone size: many; V gene: TRBV5-1; D gene: -; J gene: TRBJ2-5
CDR3 protein: CASSLAPVGQGVSYGYTF; CDR3 DNA: TGCGCCAGCAGCTTGGCCCCCGTTGGACAGGGCGTTAGTTATGGCTACACCTTC; clone size: few; V gene: TRBV5-1; D gene: TRBD1; J gene: TRBJ1-2
CDR3 protein: CASSWTFNEQFF; CDR3 DNA: TGCGCCAGCAGCTGGACCTTTAATGAGCAGTTCTTC; clone size: -; V gene: TRBV5-1; D gene: -; J gene: TRBJ2-1
CDR3 protein: CASSWRSGSSDTQYF; CDR3 DNA: TGTGCCAGCAGCTGGAGGAGCGGGAGTTCAGATACGCAGTATTTT; clone size: many; V gene: TRBV7-2; D gene: TRBD2; J gene: TRBJ2-3
CDR3 protein: CASSLGHSDTQYF; CDR3 DNA: TGTGCCAGCAGCTTAGGACATTCCGATACGCAGTATTTT; clone size: many; V gene: TRBV11-3; D gene: -; J gene: TRBJ2-3
CDR3 protein: CSVYRSTEAFF; CDR3 DNA: TGCAGCGTTTACAGGAGCACTGAAGCTTTCTTT; clone size: -; V gene: TRBV29-1; D gene: -; J gene: TRBJ1-1
CDR3 protein: CASSLALRYYEQYF; CDR3 DNA: TGTGCCAGCAGTTTAGCACTAAGATACTACGAGCAGTACTTC; clone size: few; V gene: TRBV12-3/TRBV12-4; D gene: -; J gene: TRBJ2-7
CDR3 protein: CASSQTGVSGNTIYF; CDR3 DNA: TGTGCCAGCAGCCAAACAGGGGTCTCTGGAAACACCATATATTTT; clone size: -; V gene: TRBV11-3; D gene: TRBD1; J gene: TRBJ1-3
CDR3 protein: CSVGGSGQPQHF; CDR3 DNA: TGCAGCGTTGGGGGGTCAGGTCAGCCCCAGCATTTT; clone size: -; V gene: TRBV29-1; D gene: -; J gene: TRBJ1-5
CDR3 protein: CSAGIVTPDTQYF; CDR3 DNA: TGCAGTGCTGGGATAGTTACCCCAGATACGCAGTATTTT; clone size: many; V gene: TRBV20-1; D gene: -; J gene: TRBJ2-3
CDR3 protein: CSARDDLVSGGGEQFF; CDR3 DNA: TGCAGTGCTAGAGATGACCTGGTTAGCGGAGGCGGTGAGCAGTTCTTC; clone size: many; V gene: TRBV20-1; D gene: -; J gene: TRBJ2-1
CDR3 protein: CAWSVEWGGTQYF; CDR3 DNA: TGTGCCTGGAGCGTCGAGTGGGGCGGTACGCAGTATTTT; clone size: few; V gene: TRBV30; D gene: -; J gene: TRBJ2-3
CDR3 protein: CASSQEGGLTSTDTQYF; CDR3 DNA: TGCGCCAGCAGCCAAGAAGGAGGGCTTACTAGCACAGATACGCAGTATTTT; clone size: many; V gene: TRBV4-1; D gene: -; J gene: TRBJ2-3
CDR3 protein: CASSRGTEQFF; CDR3 DNA: TGTGCCAGCAGCCGGGGAACTGAGCAGTTCTTC; clone size: many; V gene: TRBV12-3/TRBV12-4; D gene: -; J gene: TRBJ2-1
CDR3 protein: CASSQSDRGSNEQYF; CDR3 DNA: TGTGCCAGCAGCCAATCGGACAGGGGGAGCAACGAGCAGTACTTC; clone size: many; V gene: TRBV16; D gene: TRBD1; J gene: TRBJ2-7
CDR3 protein: CASSPFSGRGQRLSGNTIYF; CDR3 DNA: TGTGCCAGCTCACCATTCTCGGGTCGAGGACAGCGCCTCTCTGGAAACACCATATATTTT; clone size: many; V gene: TRBV18; D gene: -; J gene: TRBJ1-3
CDR3 protein: CSGGIRGRQFF; CDR3 DNA: TGCAGTGGAGGTATTAGGGGAAGACAGTTCTTC; clone size: many; V gene: TRBV20-1; D gene: -; J gene: TRBJ2-1
CDR3 protein: CASSRTSGPPGTGELFF; CDR3 DNA: TGTGCCAGCAGCCGGACTAGCGGGCCCCCGGGCACCGGGGAGCTGTTTTTT; clone size: many; V gene: TRBV5-6; D gene: TRBD2; J gene: TRBJ2-2
CDR3 protein: CASSPRGTGGVTGELFF; CDR3 DNA: TGCGCCAGCAGCCCCCGGGGGACAGGGGGCGTTACCGGGGAGCTGTTTTTT; clone size: few; V gene: TRBV5-1; D gene: TRBD1; J gene: TRBJ2-2
CDR3 protein: CASSRDVGQGTDTQYF; CDR3 DNA: TGCGCCAGCAGCAGGGACGTGGGACAGGGCACAGATACGCAGTATTTT; clone size: many; V gene: TRBV5-1; D gene: TRBD1; J gene: TRBJ2-3
CDR3 protein: CASRTGRMTEAFF; CDR3 DNA: TGTGCCAGTAGGACAGGGCGGATGACTGAAGCTTTCTTT; clone size: many; V gene: TRBV2; D gene: TRBD1; J gene: TRBJ1-1
CDR3 protein: CSARESTYNEQFF; CDR3 DNA: TGCAGTGCTAGAGAGTCTACCTACAATGAGCAGTTCTTC; clone size: many; V gene: TRBV20-1; D gene: -; J gene: TRBJ2-1
CDR3 protein: CASITTGGGYEQYF; CDR3 DNA: TGTGCCAGCATTACGACAGGGGGGGGTTACGAGCAGTACTTC; clone size: many; V gene: TRBV28; D gene: TRBD1; J gene: TRBJ2-7
CDR3 protein: CSVEDWGRLASTDTQYF; CDR3 DNA: TGCAGCGTTGAAGATTGGGGAAGACTAGCTAGCACAGATACGCAGTATTTT; clone size: many; V gene: TRBV29-1; D gene: TRBD2; J gene: TRBJ2-3
CDR3 protein: CASSLDSRGYNEQFF; CDR3 DNA: TGTGCCAGCAGCTTAGACAGCCGCGGGTACAATGAGCAGTTCTTC; clone size: many; V gene: TRBV7-6; D gene: -; J gene: TRBJ2-1
CDR3 protein: CASSQQGDYGYTF; CDR3 DNA: TGTGCCAGCAGCCAACAAGGGGACTATGGCTACACCTTC; clone size: many; V gene: TRBV3-1; D gene: -; J gene: TRBJ1-2
CDR3 protein: CASGLVPTTMSGNTIYF; CDR3 DNA: TGTGCTAGTGGTTTGGTCCCGACAACAATGTCTGGAAACACCATATATTTT; clone size: -; V gene: TRBV12-5; D gene: -; J gene: TRBJ1-3
CDR3 protein: CASSRGGSVSGANVLTF; CDR3 DNA: TGTGCCAGCTCACGCGGAGGCTCCGTGTCTGGGGCCAACGTCCTGACTTTC; clone size: many; V gene: TRBV18; D gene: -; J gene: TRBJ2-6
CDR3 protein: CASMVSPQGYGYTF; CDR3 DNA: TGTGCCAGCATGGTCAGTCCCCAGGGCTATGGCTACACCTTC; clone size: many; V gene: TRBV7-8; D gene: -; J gene: TRBJ1-2